One and the same sample provided the 14 T cell receptor beta chains below, sequenced in a study of T cells after yellow fever vaccination. TCRdb re-called the 5' RACE reads through MiXCR, storing one row per CDR3 protein. The profile shows 550,000 or so distinct CDR3 sequences, 15% to 20% of them singletons. The specimen was PBMCs, collected 15 days after the yellow fever booster vaccination. These receptor sequences come from a young man who received the YFV17D yellow fever vaccine.

This clonotype was recorded only once. The chain links TRBV7-9 to TRBJ2-5; no clear D. The germline V gene encodes CDR1 SEHNR and CDR2 FQNEAQ (reference sequence). This CDR3 region has 14 residues. V gave up 4 bases and J gave up 4 bases, with 13 bases separating them. CDR3 nucleotide sequence: TGTGCCAGCAGCTCCTCCGGCACGGGAGAGACCCAGTACTTC. This codes for CASSSSGTGETQYF.

The J gene is TRBJ1-1, the V gene TRBV6-6; a possible D gene is TRBD1 (5 bases). Germline values: CDR1 MNHNY, CDR2 SVGAGI (reference sequence). Between the trimmed V and J ends, which lost 6 bases and 6 bases, there was a span of 14 bases. The CDR3 runs to 13 residues. For the CDR3, the DNA is TGTGCCAGCAGCTGGGGGTTAGGGGCTGAAGCTTTCTTT. Amino acids: CASSWGLGAEAFF.

The chain carries TRBV7-9 and TRBJ2-4, with 7 bases fitting TRBD2. V was clipped by 5 bases and J by 7 bases; unmatched bases: 11. Germline V gives CDR1 SEHNR, CDR2 FQNEAQ (reference sequence). CDR3 length equals 15 residues. CDR3 in amino acids: CASSPGGRVRNIQYF. CDR3 DNA: TGTGCCAGCAGCCCGGGGGGAAGGGTGAGGAACATTCAGTACTTC.

The chain uses TRBV6-1 and TRBJ2-4; D is uncertain. Trimming took off 6 bases at V and 0 bases at J, with 9 bases between the two ends. The CDR3 length is 14 residues. Germline assignment: CDR1 MNHNS and CDR2 SASEGT. CDR3 in amino acids: CASRSPGAKNIQYF. The CDR3 DNA is TGTGCCAGCAGGAGCCCTGGAGCCAAAAACATTCAGTACTTC.

This clonotype was counted only a few times. The chain recombines TRBV6-2 or TRBV6-3 with TRBJ2-7; 13 bases match TRBD2. J lost 2 bases, V lost 6 bases, and 7 bases had no gene match. This CDR3 has 16 amino acids. Germline lookup yields CDR1 MNHEY and CDR2 SVGEGT. The CDR3, as DNA: TGTGCCAGCAGCCCTCAAGGACTAGCGGGAGCCTACGAGCAGTACTTC. As protein: CASSPQGLAGAYEQYF.

There are a few counts of this clonotype. J is TRBJ2-6 and V is TRBV10-3, with D hard to call. CDR3 length: 17 residues. V lost 0 bases and J 2 bases, leaving 11 bases between the germline ends. CDR1 ENHRY and CDR2 SYGVKD come from the germline V gene. CDR3 bases: TGTGCCATCAGTGAGTCGATAGGACGCCCTGGGGCCAACGTCCTGACTTTC. This encodes CAISESIGRPGANVLTF.

This clonotype was seen only a few times. The rearrangement uses TRBV5-1 and TRBJ2-1; 7 bases match TRBD2. Per the germline V gene, CDR1 is SGHRS and CDR2 is YFSETQ. The CDR3 is made up of 15 amino acids. V shed 5 bases and J 0 bases; nucleotides not matched to a gene: 5. CDR3 amino acids: CASRIAGPSYNEQFF. In DNA form, the CDR3 reads TGCGCCAGCAGGATAGCGGGTCCCTCCTACAATGAGCAGTTCTTC.

The rearrangement joins TRBV7-3 to TRBJ2-2, with D possibly matching TRBD2 (6 bases). V lost 2 bases and J 1 base, leaving 20 bases between the germline ends. The V gene's germline CDR1 is SGHTA and CDR2 FQGTGA. CDR3 length: 19 amino acids. The CDR3 sequence: CASSLFVRSSVMNTGELFF. For the CDR3, the DNA is TGTGCCAGCAGCTTATTTGTCCGGTCTAGCGTTATGAACACCGGGGAGCTGTTTTTT.

This clonotype has more than one count but fewer than ten. The chain uses TRBV28 and TRBJ2-7; 10 bases align to TRBD2. The trim removed 5 bases at V and 3 bases at J, leaving 7 bases unmatched. CDR3 length: 15 amino acids. CDR1 is MDHEN and CDR2 is SYDVKM in the germline V gene. CDR3 coding DNA: TGTGCCAGCAGTCCCCTAGCGGGAGCTGTCTACGAGCAGTACTTC. This codes for CASSPLAGAVYEQYF.

This clonotype was recorded many times. The rearrangement joins TRBV20-1 to TRBJ2-1, with 8 bases fitting TRBD2. This CDR3 spans 14 amino acids. V shed 1 base, J shed 8 bases, and the junction held 7 bases outside the gene matches. Per the germline V gene, CDR1 is DFQATT and CDR2 is SNEGSKA (reference sequence). The CDR3 coding sequence is TGCAGTGCTAGAGGAGCGGGAGCAAACGATGAGCAGTTCTTC. This translates into CSARGAGANDEQFF.

This sequence joins TRBV10-3 and TRBJ1-2; D is uncertain. The CDR3 is 15 residues long. CDR1 and CDR2 from the germline V gene are ENHRY and SYGVKD. V lost 0 bases to trimming and J lost 7 bases, with 15 bases between them. DNA of the CDR3: TGTGCCATCAGTGAGTCGGTCGGGGTAGCCGCTGGCTACACCTTC. Translated: CAISESVGVAAGYTF.

J is TRBJ2-7 and V is TRBV4-2, with a weak D call TRBD2 (6 bases). This CDR3 is built from 16 residues. Germline loops: CDR1 LGHNA, CDR2 YNFKEQ. V lost 2 bases and J 5 bases, leaving 19 bases between the germline ends. The CDR3 here is CASSQMQGGLVDEQYF. DNA for the CDR3: TGTGCCAGCAGCCAAATGCAGGGAGGCTTAGTGGACGAGCAGTACTTC.

The gene calls are TRBV12-3 or TRBV12-4 and TRBJ1-1, with D possibly being TRBD1 (6 bases). Trimming took 2 bases from V and 6 from J, leaving 10 bases between them. This CDR3 is built from 13 residues. The CDR3 coding sequence is TGTGCCAGCAGTTTAAGGGGGGGGTCTGAAGCTTTCTTT. This gives the protein CASSLRGGSEAFF.

The chain links TRBV5-1 to TRBJ1-4; the D is unclear. Germline V gene data show CDR1 as SGHRS and CDR2 as YFSETQ. V gave up 1 base and J gave up 2 bases, with 6 bases separating them. The CDR3 totals 14 residues. CDR3 in DNA: TGCGCCAGCAGCTTGAGGCAGACTAATGAAAAACTGTTTTTT. Its translation: CASSLRQTNEKLFF.